A selection of T cell receptor beta chains follows, all from one sample in a study of T cells in Graves' hyperthyroidism and ophthalmopathy. Each CDR3 protein gets one entry after TCRdb re-called the multiplex PCR reads with MiXCR. The sample consists of 550,000 to 650,000 distinct CDR3 sequences, more than 11% of them appearing once. The specimen was blood. Source of these receptors: a woman between 25 and 40 years old with Graves' hyperthyroidism that later progressed to Graves' ophthalmopathy. Each CDR3 is given with its conserved first and last residue. A D gene is named only where the DNA matches it firmly. For some rows the clone size is stated as once, few or many, or as a class when expanded; others skip it.

.,many,TRBV29-1,14,TRBJ2-7,TGCAGCGTCATCAGGGTAAAGAACTCCTACGAGCAGTACTTC,CSVIRVKNSYEQYF
.,many,TRBV7-2,15,TRBJ2-1,TGTGCCAGCAGCCGTGAGAGCTGGTATAACAATGAGCAGTTCTTC,CASSRESWYNNEQFF
.,.,TRBV30,13,TRBJ2-7,TGTGCCTGGAGTGTAGGTCGGGAGTACGAGCAGTACTTC,CAWSVGREYEQYF
.,many,TRBV27,15,TRBJ2-2,TGTGCCAGCAGTGGCCGGAAGAGCGGAACCGGGGAGCTGTTTTTT,CASSGRKSGTGELFF
.,many,TRBV12-5,15,TRBJ2-5,TGTGCTAGTGGTTTGGGTCTCGGGAGTCTGGAGACCCAGTACTTC,CASGLGLGSLETQYF
TRBD1,.,TRBV20-1,14,TRBJ1-1,TGCAGTGCTAGACTCGGGACAGGGAACACTGAAGCTTTCTTT,CSARLGTGNTEAFF
TRBD2,.,TRBV20-1,18,TRBJ2-5,TGCAGTGCTAGAGATCGACTAGCGGGAGGGGCGTACCAAGAGACCCAGTACTTC,CSARDRLAGGAYQETQYF
.,.,TRBV28,13,TRBJ1-2,TGTGCCAGCAGTTTACAGGCTCGCTATGGCTACACCTTC,CASSLQARYGYTF
.,many,TRBV2,14,TRBJ2-1,TGTGCCATCGGCGGCCCTACCTCCTACAATGAGCAGTTCTTC,CAIGGPTSYNEQFF
.,few,TRBV29-1,13,TRBJ2-3,TGCAGCGTTGAGAAAACTAGAAAAGATACGCAGTGTTTT,CSVEKTRKDTQCF
TRBD1,many,TRBV12-3/TRBV12-4,13,TRBJ1-2,TGTGCCAGCAGGGGGGGACAGAGTTATGGCTACACCTTC,CASRGGQSYGYTF
TRBD2,.,TRBV7-9,16,TRBJ2-4,TGTGCCAGCAGCTTAACTAGCGGGAGGGCCGTGAACATTCAGTACTTC,CASSLTSGRAVNIQYF
.,many,TRBV10-3,17,TRBJ1-2,TGTGCCATCAGTGAAACGACCTGGACGCCGGCAGAAAATGGCTACACCTTC,CAISETTWTPAENGYTF
.,many,TRBV6-1,12,TRBJ2-7,TGTGCCAGCAGAAACAGGGCCCACGAGCAGTACTTC,CASRNRAHEQYF
TRBD2,many,TRBV7-2,19,TRBJ2-1,TGTGCCAGCGGGCAAATAAGGACTAGCGGGAGGAGCGCACACAATGAGCAGTTCTTC,CASGQIRTSGRSAHNEQFF
TRBD1,once,TRBV2,15,TRBJ1-1,TGTGCCAGCAAACTCGAACCGGGACAGGGGGTTGAAGCTTTCTTT,CASKLEPGQGVEAFF
.,many,TRBV20-1,13,TRBJ2-5,TGCAGTGCTGCTCCTGCCGGGGCCGAGACCCAGTACTTC,CSAAPAGAETQYF
TRBD2,few,TRBV19,18,TRBJ2-1,TGTGCCAGTAGCCGGACTAGCGGGAGGCCTAGCTCCTACAATGAGCAGTTCTTC,CASSRTSGRPSSYNEQFF
TRBD2,many,TRBV10-3,15,TRBJ2-7,TGTGCCATCAGTGCTACTAGCGGGACATCCTACGAGCAGTACTTC,CAISATSGTSYEQYF
.,few,TRBV9,14,TRBJ2-3,TGTGCCAGCAGCCCCCTAGCGAGCACAGATACGCAGTATTTT,CASSPLASTDTQYF
.,many,TRBV5-1,14,TRBJ1-1,TGCGCCAGCAGCCTCCAGCCAGGGAACACTGAAGCTTTCTTT,CASSLQPGNTEAFF
TRBD2,many,TRBV6-5,17,TRBJ2-5,TGTGCCAGCAGTTACTCTAGCGGGAGGGTTTTTGAAGAGACCCAGTACTTC,CASSYSSGRVFEETQYF
.,many,TRBV6-5,15,TRBJ2-1,TGTGCCAGCAGTTACCGACCTGACTCCTACAATGAGCAGTTCTTC,CASSYRPDSYNEQFF
TRBD2,many,TRBV29-1,14,TRBJ2-5,TGCAGCGTGGGACTAGCGGGAGGGCAAGAGACCCAGTACTTC,CSVGLAGGQETQYF
.,many,TRBV6-1,13,TRBJ1-5,TGTGCCAGCAGAAGCACGAGCAATCAGCCCCAGCATTTT,CASRSTSNQPQHF
.,many,TRBV7-9,12,TRBJ2-7,TGTGCCAGCAGCCCGCGGACCTACGAGCAGTACTTC,CASSPRTYEQYF
.,.,TRBV25-1,15,TRBJ1-2,TGTACCAGCAGACTGGCGGAGGCGGGGAGCAATGGCTACACCTTC,CTSRLAEAGSNGYTF
.,.,TRBV19,14,TRBJ2-1,TGTGCCAGTATCGCGGAGGGGCCCTACAATGAGCAGTTCTTC,CASIAEGPYNEQFF
TRBD2,many,TRBV7-2,15,TRBJ2-7,TGTGCCAGCAGCCTGGACGGCGGGAGATCCTACGAGCAGTACTTC,CASSLDGGRSYEQYF
TRBD1,many,TRBV28,14,TRBJ1-2,TGTGCCAGCAGACGGGACAGCGCATTCTATGGCTACACCTTC,CASRRDSAFYGYTF
TRBD2,few,TRBV10-3,16,TRBJ2-1,TGTGCCATCAGTGATAAGGGGAGGGCCGTGGAAAATGAGCGGTTCTTC,CAISDKGRAVENERFF
TRBD1,.,TRBV18,15,TRBJ2-5,TGTGCCAGCTCACCTACGGGACAGGGATGGGAGACCCAGTACTTC,CASSPTGQGWETQYF
.,few,TRBV5-1,15,TRBJ2-6,TGCGCCACCGCCAAGGGGGGGTCCGGGGCCAACGTCCTGACTTTC,CATAKGGSGANVLTF
.,many,TRBV6-5,16,TRBJ1-4,TGTGCCAGCAGTTACTCGACGGCAGGAGATATCGGAAAACTGTTTTTT,CASSYSTAGDIGKLFF
TRBD1,few,TRBV6-2/TRBV6-3,17,TRBJ1-5,TGTGCCAGCAGAAGACAGATAGGACAGGGGTCAAATCAGCCCCAGCATTTT,CASRRQIGQGSNQPQHF
TRBD1,few,TRBV3-1,15,TRBJ1-4,TGTGCCAGCAGCCAACGGACAGGGAGTAATGAAAAACTGTTTTTT,CASSQRTGSNEKLFF
.,once,TRBV18,18,TRBJ2-7,TGTGCCAGCTCACCGGTAAGCTACCAGGCGGTGACAGGCGGCGAGCAGTACTTC,CASSPVSYQAVTGGEQYF
.,many,TRBV20-1,13,TRBJ1-5,TGCAGTGCTAGAGGGCAGGGCGGTCAGCCCCAGCATTTT,CSARGQGGQPQHF
.,.,TRBV6-5,11,TRBJ1-1,TGTGCCAGCAGTTACTCAGGAGTCGCTTTCTTT,CASSYSGVAFF
TRBD1,.,TRBV5-1,16,TRBJ1-4,TGCGCCAGCAGCGGACAAAGGGGGCCGGACGGTGAAAAACTGTTTTTT,CASSGQRGPDGEKLFF
.,.,TRBV30,11,TRBJ1-3,TGTGCCCGTAGGAGGGGCGACACCATATATTTT,CARRRGDTIYF
.,few,TRBV19,18,TRBJ1-3,TGTGCCGGTAGCCATAGAGAGTGGTGGCGGCCCTCTGGAAACACCATATATTTT,CAGSHREWWRPSGNTIYF
.,many,TRBV15,15,TRBJ1-4,TGTGCCACCAGCAGAGATGGACGGTATAATGAAAAACTGTTTTTT,CATSRDGRYNEKLFF
.,many,TRBV20-1,13,TRBJ1-6,TGCAGTGCTACTAAGGAGGGTCCTTCACCCCTCCACTTT,CSATKEGPSPLHF
.,once,TRBV24-1,18,TRBJ2-6,TGTGCCACCAGTGACAATAGGGACCCGCCGCCTGGGGCCAACGTCCTGACTTTC,CATSDNRDPPPGANVLTF
.,few,TRBV4-2,14,TRBJ2-5,TGTGCCAGCAGCCAAGAAAGGCAACAAGAGACCCAGTACTTC,CASSQERQQETQYF
TRBD2,.,TRBV30,15,TRBJ2-1,TGTGCCTGGAGACAAACTAGCGGGAGGAGGAATGAGCAGTTCTTC,CAWRQTSGRRNEQFF
TRBD2,many,TRBV12-3/TRBV12-4,19,TRBJ2-2,TGTGCCAGCAGTTTGGTCCGGGGCACTAGCGGGGCGCGGGGCGGGGAGCTGTTTTTT,CASSLVRGTSGARGGELFF
.,many,TRBV12-3/TRBV12-4,14,TRBJ1-1,TGTGCCAGCAGTTTAGGACAGAAGAACACTGAAGCTTTCTTT,CASSLGQKNTEAFF
TRBD1,few,TRBV6-1,15,TRBJ2-7,TGTGCCAGCAGGAAGCCGGGACAGGGGTCCTACGAGCAGTACTTC,CASRKPGQGSYEQYF
.,few,TRBV5-1,16,TRBJ2-7,TGCGCCAGCAAGGTTATATGGGGGCAGGGTATCAACGAGCAGTACTTC,CASKVIWGQGINEQYF